This TCR beta chain derives from a study of shared clonotypes between healthy human individuals. J was trimmed by 9 bases and V by 4 bases; bases with no gene match: 12. This CDR3 comprises 17 residues. Per the germline V gene, CDR1 is SEHNR and CDR2 is FQNEAQ (reference sequence). Only CD45RO-negative cells positively selected for CCR7 counted as naive CD8 cells, so terminally differentiated effector memory CD45RA+ cells were excluded. TCRdb's copy holds only in-frame clones and misses some; the assay was immunoSEQ multiplex PCR. The sample holds about 680,000 clones, about 90% seen once. The origin of this receptor is a man aged 25-45 years in good health. This chain links TRBV7-9 with TRBJ2-1; 13 bases are a match to TRBD2. The sequenced sample was naive CD8+ T cells sorted from blood. The DNA of the CDR3 is TGTGCCAGCAGCTCAACACTACCGGGACTAGCGGGGACTGAGCAGTTCTTC. Translated: CASSSTLPGLAGTEQFF.